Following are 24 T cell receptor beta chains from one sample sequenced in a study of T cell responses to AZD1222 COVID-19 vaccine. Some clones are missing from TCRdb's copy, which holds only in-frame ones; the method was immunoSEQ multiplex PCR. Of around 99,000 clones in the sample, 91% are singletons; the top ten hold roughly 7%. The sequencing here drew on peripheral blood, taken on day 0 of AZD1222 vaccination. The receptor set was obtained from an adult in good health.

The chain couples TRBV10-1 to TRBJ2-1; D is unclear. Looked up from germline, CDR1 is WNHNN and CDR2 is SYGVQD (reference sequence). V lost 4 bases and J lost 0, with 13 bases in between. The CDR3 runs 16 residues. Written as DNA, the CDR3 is TGCGCCAGCAGTGTGGAAGGTGTTCCCTCCTACAATGAGCAGTTCTTC. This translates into CASSVEGVPSYNEQFF.

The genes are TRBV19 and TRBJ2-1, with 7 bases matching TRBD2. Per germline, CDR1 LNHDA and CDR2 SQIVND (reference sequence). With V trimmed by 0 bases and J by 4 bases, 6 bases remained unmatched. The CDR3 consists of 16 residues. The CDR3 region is CASSIEAAGIYNEQFF. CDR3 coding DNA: TGTGCCAGTAGTATAGAAGCAGCGGGGATATACAATGAGCAGTTCTTC.

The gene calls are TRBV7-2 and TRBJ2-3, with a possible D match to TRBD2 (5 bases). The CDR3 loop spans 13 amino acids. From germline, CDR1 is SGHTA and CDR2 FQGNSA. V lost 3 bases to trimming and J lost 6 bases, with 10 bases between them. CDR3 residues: CASSFLDSDTQYF. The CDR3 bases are TGTGCCAGCAGCTTCTTGGACTCCGATACGCAGTATTTT.

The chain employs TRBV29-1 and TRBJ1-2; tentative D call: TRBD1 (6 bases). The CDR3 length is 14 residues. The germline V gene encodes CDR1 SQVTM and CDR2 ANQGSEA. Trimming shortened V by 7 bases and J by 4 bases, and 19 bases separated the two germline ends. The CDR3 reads CSAKGEGFSYGYTF. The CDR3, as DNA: TGCAGCGCCAAGGGGGAGGGGTTCAGCTATGGCTACACCTTC.

The CDR3 sequence: CASSNWGGRGETQYF. CDR3 nucleotide sequence: TGTGCCAGCAGTAACTGGGGGGGGCGAGGAGAGACCCAGTACTTC. The V and J genes are TRBV6-5 and TRBJ2-5; a possible D gene is TRBD2 (7 bases). The CDR3 spans 15 residues. CDR1 and CDR2 (germline): MNHEY, SVGAGI. V was pared by 5 bases and J by 4 bases, with 17 bases between.

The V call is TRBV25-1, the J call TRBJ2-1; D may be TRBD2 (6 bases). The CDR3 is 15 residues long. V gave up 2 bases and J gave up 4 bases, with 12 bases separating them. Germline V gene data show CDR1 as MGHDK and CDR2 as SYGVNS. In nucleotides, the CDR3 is TGTGCCAGCAGTGAACCGGGCGGGAAGTACAATGAGCAGTTCTTC. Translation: CASSEPGGKYNEQFF.

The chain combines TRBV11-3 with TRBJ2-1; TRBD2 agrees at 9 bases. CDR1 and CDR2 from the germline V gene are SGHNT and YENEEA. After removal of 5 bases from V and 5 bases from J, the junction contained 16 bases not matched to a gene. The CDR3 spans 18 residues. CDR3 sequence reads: CASSPRIGGGAYNNEQFF. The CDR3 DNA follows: TGTGCCAGCAGCCCTAGAATCGGCGGGGGGGCCTACAACAATGAGCAGTTCTTC.

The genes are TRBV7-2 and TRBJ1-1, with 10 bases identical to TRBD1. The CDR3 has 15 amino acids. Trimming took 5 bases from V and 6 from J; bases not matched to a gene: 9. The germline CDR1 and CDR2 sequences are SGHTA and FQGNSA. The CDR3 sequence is CASSVDRGRLAEAFF. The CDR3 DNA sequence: TGTGCCAGCAGCGTCGACAGGGGGCGCCTCGCTGAAGCTTTCTTT.

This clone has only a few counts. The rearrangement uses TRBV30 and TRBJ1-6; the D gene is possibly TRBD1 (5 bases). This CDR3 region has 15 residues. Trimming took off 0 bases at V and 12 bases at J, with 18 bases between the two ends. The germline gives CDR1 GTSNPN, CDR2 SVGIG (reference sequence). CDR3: CAWSVLGRSEGPLHF. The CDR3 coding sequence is TGTGCCTGGAGTGTACTGGGACGCTCAGAGGGACCCCTCCACTTT.

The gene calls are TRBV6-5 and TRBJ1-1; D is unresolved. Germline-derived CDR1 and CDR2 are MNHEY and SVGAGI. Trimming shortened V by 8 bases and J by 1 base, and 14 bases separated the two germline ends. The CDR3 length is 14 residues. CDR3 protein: CASLFQAGNTEAFF. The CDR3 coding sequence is TGTGCCAGCCTTTTCCAGGCCGGGAACACTGAAGCTTTCTTT.

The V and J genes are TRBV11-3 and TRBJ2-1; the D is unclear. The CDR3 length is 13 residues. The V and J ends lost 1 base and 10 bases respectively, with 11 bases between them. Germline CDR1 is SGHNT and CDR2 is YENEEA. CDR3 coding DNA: TGTGCCAGCAGCTTAGGGACCCCCTCAGAGCAGTTCTTC. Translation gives CASSLGTPSEQFF.

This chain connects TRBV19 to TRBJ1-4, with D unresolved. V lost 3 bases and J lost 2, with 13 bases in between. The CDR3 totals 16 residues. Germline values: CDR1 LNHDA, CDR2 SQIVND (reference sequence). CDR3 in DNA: TGTGCCAGTAGTATGGGCAGGATGGGGACTAATGAAAAACTGTTTTTT. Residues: CASSMGRMGTNEKLFF.

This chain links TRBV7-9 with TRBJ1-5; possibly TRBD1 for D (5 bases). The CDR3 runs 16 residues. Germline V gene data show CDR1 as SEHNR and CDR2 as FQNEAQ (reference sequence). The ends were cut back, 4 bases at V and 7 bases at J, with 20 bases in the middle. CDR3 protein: CASSWPGLPAVQPQHF. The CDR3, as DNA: TGTGCCAGCAGCTGGCCGGGACTCCCCGCCGTGCAGCCCCAGCATTTT.

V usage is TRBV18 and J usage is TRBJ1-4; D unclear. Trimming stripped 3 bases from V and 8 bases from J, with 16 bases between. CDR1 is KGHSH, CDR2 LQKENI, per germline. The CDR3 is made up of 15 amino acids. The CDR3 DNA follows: TGTGCCAGCTCACCGGATCGGCAGGTTGTCGAAAAACTGTTTTTT. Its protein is CASSPDRQVVEKLFF.

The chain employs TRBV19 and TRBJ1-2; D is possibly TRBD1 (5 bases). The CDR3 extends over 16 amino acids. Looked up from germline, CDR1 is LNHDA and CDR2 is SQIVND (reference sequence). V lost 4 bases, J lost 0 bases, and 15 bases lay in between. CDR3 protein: CASSNSGAGTNYGYTF. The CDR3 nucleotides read TGTGCCAGTAGTAACTCCGGGGCAGGGACTAACTATGGCTACACCTTC.

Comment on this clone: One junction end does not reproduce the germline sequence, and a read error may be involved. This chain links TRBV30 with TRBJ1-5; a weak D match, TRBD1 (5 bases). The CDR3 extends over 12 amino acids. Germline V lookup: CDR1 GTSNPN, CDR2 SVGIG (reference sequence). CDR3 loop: CAAGGNNQPQHF. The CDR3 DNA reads TGCGCAGCGGGGGGGAACAATCAGCCCCAGCATTTT.

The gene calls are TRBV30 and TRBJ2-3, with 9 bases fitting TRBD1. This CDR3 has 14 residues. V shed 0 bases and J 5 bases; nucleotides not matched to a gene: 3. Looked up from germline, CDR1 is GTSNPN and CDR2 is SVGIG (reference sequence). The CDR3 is CAWSVGQGIDTQYF. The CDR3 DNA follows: TGTGCCTGGAGTGTGGGACAGGGAATAGATACGCAGTATTTT.

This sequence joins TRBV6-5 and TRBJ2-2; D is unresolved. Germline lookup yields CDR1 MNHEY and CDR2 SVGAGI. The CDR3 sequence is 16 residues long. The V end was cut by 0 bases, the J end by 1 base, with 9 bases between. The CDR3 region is CASSYSSLVNTGELFF. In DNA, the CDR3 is TGTGCCAGCAGTTACTCGTCTCTCGTGAACACCGGGGAGCTGTTTTTT.

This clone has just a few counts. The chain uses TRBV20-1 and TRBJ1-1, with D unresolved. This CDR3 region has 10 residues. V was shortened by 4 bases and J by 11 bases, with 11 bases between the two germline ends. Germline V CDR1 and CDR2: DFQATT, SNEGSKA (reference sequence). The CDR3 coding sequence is TGCAGTGCTATTCAGGTGGGGGCTTTCTTT. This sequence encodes CSAIQVGAFF.

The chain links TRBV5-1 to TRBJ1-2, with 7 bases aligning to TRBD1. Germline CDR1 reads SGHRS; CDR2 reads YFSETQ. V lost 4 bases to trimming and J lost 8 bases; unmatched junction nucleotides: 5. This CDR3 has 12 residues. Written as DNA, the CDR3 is TGCGCCAGCAGCACAGGGGATCAGGGCTACACCTTC. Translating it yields CASSTGDQGYTF.

CDR3 sequence reads: CASTWFGTGQESFF. The CDR3, as DNA: TGTGCCAGCACCTGGTTTGGGACAGGACAGGAGTCTTTCTTT. The chain has TRBV2 and TRBJ1-1; 8 nucleotides align to TRBD1. The CDR3 length is 14 residues. Trimming took 7 bases from V and 12 from J; bases not matched to a gene: 16. From germline, CDR1 is SNHLY and CDR2 FYNNEI.

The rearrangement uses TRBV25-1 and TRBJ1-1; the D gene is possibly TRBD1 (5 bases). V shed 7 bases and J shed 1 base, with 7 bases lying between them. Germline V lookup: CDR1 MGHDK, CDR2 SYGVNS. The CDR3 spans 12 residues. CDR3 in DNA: TGTGCCAGCAAGGGGCCGAACACTGAAGCTTTCTTT. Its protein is CASKGPNTEAFF.

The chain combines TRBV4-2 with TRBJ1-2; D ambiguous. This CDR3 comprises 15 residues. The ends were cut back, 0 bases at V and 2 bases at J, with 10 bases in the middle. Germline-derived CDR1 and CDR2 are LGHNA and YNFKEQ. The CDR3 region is CASSQDPAQNYGYTF. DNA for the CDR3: TGTGCCAGCAGCCAAGATCCCGCGCAGAACTATGGCTACACCTTC.

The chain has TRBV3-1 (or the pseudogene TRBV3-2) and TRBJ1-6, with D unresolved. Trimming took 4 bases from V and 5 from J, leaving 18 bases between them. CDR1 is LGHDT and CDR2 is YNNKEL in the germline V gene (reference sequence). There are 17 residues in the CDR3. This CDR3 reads CASSRGKAFGHNSPLHF. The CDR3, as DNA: TGTGCCAGCAGCCGCGGGAAGGCGTTTGGACATAATTCACCCCTCCACTTT.